This T cell receptor (beta chain) stems from a study of T cells after yellow fever vaccination (dated by TCRdb to the late 2010s). As for the study more broadly: The SMART-Seq v4 Ultra Low Input RNA kit was used to prepare libraries from fractions with low cell numbers. Two healthy male donors, one aged 18 to 30 and one aged 30 to 40 years, were included in the cohort. Bulk TCR alpha and beta repertoires were sequenced longitudinally to track T-cell clones before and after primary and booster YFV17D yellow fever vaccination. Blood was drawn at multiple timepoints before and after primary and secondary immunization, with bulk PBMC replicates and cell subsets isolated. Results and caveats for the whole study, not just this receptor: The secondary T-cell response was weaker than the primary response but faster, peaking on day 5 instead of day 15. Computational filtering was required because FACS-sorted repertoires could contain abundant contaminating clonotypes from the bulk population. Most clones expanded after primary vaccination (roughly 96% of CD4 and around 89% of CD8) were re-detected after the booster, suggesting that broad memory maintenance occurred. The study included only a couple of donors, which limits how far the findings can be generalized. A small fraction of clonotypes showed up in both the CD4 and CD8 compartments, probably as a result of convergent recombination.

The V and J ends are trimmed by 1 base and 6 bases, leaving 6 bases between them. The CDR3 measures 13 amino acids from cysteine to phenylalanine. Left in the record is the CDR3 DNA by itself, 39 bases read in frame from the first base. Points on this clonotype: The antigen it binds to is not known. No quality values exist for individual bases; no much larger clone is one base distant.

TCR cDNA was made using 5'RACE template switching, a step that added a universal primer site and unique molecular identifiers. Priming of cDNA synthesis was performed from both the TCR alpha and TCR beta constant segments. Library amplification involved two PCR steps, and the second step added sample barcodes and sequencing adapters. Sequencing of the libraries was done on either Illumina HiSeq 2500 (2x100 bp) or NovaSeq (2x150 bp). Processing in the source paper ran as follows. Demultiplexing of reads and collapsing into UMI consensus sequences were performed with MIGEC, and V(D)J alignment was carried out with MiXCR. Vaccine-responding clonotypes were defined with edgeR using replicate PBMC samples, requiring FDR below 0.01 and a log2 fold change above 5 up to day 15. Bulk clonotypes were assigned CD4 or CD8 identity according to which sequenced CD4 or CD8 repertoire held them at higher abundance. TCRdb reanalyzed the raw reads on its own, using fastp at Q25 for trimming and MiXCR for clone calling, and kept in-frame beta chains. Merged by CDR3 protein, the rows form single entries marked with the most common genes and DNA. What appears here as the V and J calls and clone size reflects TCRdb's work, not the paper's. In all, the sample holds about 170,000 distinct CDR3 sequences, and 5.5% to 8% of those were seen once. Together, the top ten hold roughly 3% of the sample.

The label giving this sample's treatment or condition can be read as: live attenuated yellow fever vaccine strain. A standard Ficoll-Paque protocol was used to isolate PBMCs from peripheral blood. CD4 and CD8 T-cell fractions were isolated with Dynabeads CD4 and CD8 positive selection kits. TriZol was used to extract RNA from bulk PBMCs, CD4 and CD8 fractions, and dextramer-positive and dextramer-negative fractions. The specimen was CD4+ T cells sorted from PBMCs, collected on the day of the first yellow fever vaccination. The V and J segments used are TRBV12-3 or TRBV12-4 and TRBJ2-2; the D gene cannot be named for sure. This receptor was taken from a man aged 18-30 years who received the YFV17D yellow fever vaccine. The CDR3 sequence is CASSLVKAGELFF. The DNA reads TGTGCCAGCAGTTTAGTCAAGGCCGGGGAGCTGTTTTTT.